The 27 T cell receptor beta chains given below trace back to one sample, sequenced in a study of OX40 agonist ivuxolimab in advanced cancers. TCRdb's table, derived via immunoSEQ multiplex PCR, lists solely in-frame clones and lacks some. The table records 45,000 or so clones, 75% to 85% of them present only once. Sequencing used CD4+ or CD8+ T cells sorted from blood, obtained in a trial of the OX40 agonist ivuxolimab. The receptors derive from an adult with an advanced solid tumor such as melanoma, head and neck, liver or kidney cancer.

The chain is built from TRBV5-1 and TRBJ2-3; 8 bases fit TRBD2. The CDR3 is 16 amino acids. V shed 4 bases, J shed 2 bases, and the junction held 9 bases outside the gene matches. CDR1 SGHRS and CDR2 YFSETQ come from the germline V gene. CDR3 in amino acids: CASSRGGGPSTDTQYF. In DNA, the CDR3 is TGCGCCAGCAGCCGTGGCGGGGGGCCCTCCACAGATACGCAGTATTTT.

CDR3 DNA sequence: TGTGCCAGCTCCCCAGGGGAAGGCCAGCCCCAGCATTTT. Amino acids: CASSPGEGQPQHF. The rearrangement joins TRBV10-3 to TRBJ1-5; possible D gene TRBD1, 6 bases. Trimming shortened V by 10 bases and J by 7 bases, and 17 bases separated the two germline ends. Looked up from germline, CDR1 is ENHRY and CDR2 is SYGVKD. This CDR3 has 13 residues.

Here the CDR3 DNA reads TGTGCCAGCAGCGCTAGTTTTGGGACTGAAGCTTTCTTT. It specifies CASSASFGTEAFF. The chain uses TRBV9 and TRBJ1-1; D is unclear. CDR1 is SGDLS, CDR2 YYNGEE, per germline. The CDR3 sequence is 13 residues long. Trimming took off 3 bases at V and 5 bases at J, with 11 bases between the two ends.

V and J are TRBV7-8 and TRBJ2-5; D is unresolved. The better agreement between TRBJ2-7 and the DNA end casts doubt on the J call. From germline, CDR1 is SGHVS and CDR2 FQNEAQ. The CDR3 length is 13 residues. CDR3 protein: CASSRTDSYEQYF. The DNA for the CDR3 is TGTGCCAGCAGCCGGACGGATTCCTACGAGCAGTACTTC.

This chain uses TRBV19 with TRBJ1-5; D gene uncertain. The length of the CDR3 is 14 residues. Trimming took off 7 bases at V and 0 bases at J, with 10 bases between the two ends. Germline V gene sequence: CDR1 LNHDA, CDR2 SQIVND (reference sequence). CDR3 sequence: CASNPGYSNQPQHF. The DNA for the CDR3 is TGTGCCAGTAATCCAGGCTATAGCAATCAGCCCCAGCATTTT.

Only one count was recorded for this clone. The chain uses TRBV4-3 and TRBJ2-7; D ambiguous. The CDR3 length is 12 residues. Between the trimmed V and J ends, which lost 0 bases and 6 bases, there was a span of 6 bases. Germline V gene data show CDR1 as LGHNA and CDR2 as YSLEER. CDR3 nucleotides: TGCGCCAGCAGCCAAGATTGGGGCGAGCAGTACTTC. This encodes CASSQDWGEQYF.

Written as DNA, the CDR3 is TGTGCCAGCAGCGCCACAGGGGGCTGGGGCTACACCTTC. Translation gives CASSATGGWGYTF. This chain uses TRBV7-3 with TRBJ1-2; 9 bases are shared with TRBD1. V shed 5 bases and J 8 bases; nucleotides not matched to a gene: 6. Germline CDR1 and CDR2: SGHTA and FQGTGA. The CDR3 has 13 amino acids.

CDR3 residues: CASSSHVGGNTEAFF. CDR3 sequence (DNA): TGTGCCAGCAGTTCCCATGTCGGAGGGAACACTGAAGCTTTCTTT. This chain joins TRBV28 and TRBJ1-1, with D unclear. Germline loops: CDR1 MDHEN, CDR2 SYDVKM. The V gene lost 4 bases and the J gene lost 1 base, with 13 bases spanning the gap. This CDR3 region has 15 residues.

This clone was seen more than once but under ten times. The chain combines TRBV19 with TRBJ1-5; D is unclear. This CDR3 has 16 residues. Trimming removed 0 bases from V and 4 bases from J, with 13 bases in between. Germline V lookup: CDR1 LNHDA, CDR2 SQIVND (reference sequence). This CDR3 is CASSIDGERGNQPQHF. The CDR3 nucleotides read TGTGCCAGTAGTATAGACGGGGAGAGAGGGAATCAGCCCCAGCATTTT.

The gene calls are TRBV5-8 and TRBJ2-3, with D tentatively TRBD2 (6 bases). CDR1 is SGHTS and CDR2 is YDEGEE in the germline V gene. The V end lost 4 bases, the J end lost 1 base, and 13 bases lay between the germline ends. This CDR3 has 15 residues. CDR3 coding DNA: TGTGCCAGCAGCGCCGGGACGGGGGGCACAGATACGCAGTATTTT. Its translation is CASSAGTGGTDTQYF.

This rearrangement joins TRBV28 to TRBJ2-2; the D is unclear. V was shortened by 4 bases and J by 0 bases, with 6 bases between the two germline ends. The length of the CDR3 is 14 residues. CDR1 and CDR2 (germline): MDHEN, SYDVKM. The CDR3 region has the DNA TGTGCCAGCAGTTGGGCCACGAACACCGGGGAGCTGTTTTTT. This codes for CASSWATNTGELFF.

The chain links TRBV27 to TRBJ1-1; D unclear. This CDR3 is built from 13 residues. The germline V and J ends were trimmed by 5 bases and 5 bases, with 12 bases remaining between them. Germline CDR1 MNHEY, CDR2 SMNVEV (reference sequence). The CDR3 loop reads CASSHGRKTEAFF. The CDR3, as DNA: TGTGCCAGCAGTCACGGGCGGAAGACTGAAGCTTTCTTT.

This clone was seen only once. This rearrangement joins TRBV11-2 to TRBJ2-1, with TRBD2 identical over 7 bases. CDR1 is SGHAT, CDR2 FQNNGV, per germline. There are 15 residues in the CDR3. Trimming took 1 base from V and 2 from J; bases not matched to a gene: 2. The DNA for the CDR3 is TGTGCCAGCAGCTTAGGTGGGGGGGCCTACAATGAGCAGTTCTTC. Translation gives CASSLGGGAYNEQFF. Full variable domain (rest looked up from reference TRBV11-2 and TRBJ2-1): EAGVAQSPRYKIIEKRQSVAFWCNPISGHATLYWYQQILGQGPKLLIQFQNNGVVDDSQLPKDRFSAERLKGVDSTLKIQPAKLEDSAVYLCASSLGGGAYNEQFFGPGTRLTVL.

The rearrangement joins TRBV10-1 to TRBJ2-1; 7 positions agree with TRBD2. Germline lookup yields CDR1 WNHNN and CDR2 SYGVQD (reference sequence). The CDR3 covers 14 residues. Trimming took 5 bases from V and 4 from J; bases not matched to a gene: 5. The CDR3 reads CASSPSGTYNEQFF. The CDR3 region has the DNA TGCGCCAGCAGTCCTAGCGGCACTTACAATGAGCAGTTCTTC.

The gene calls are TRBV7-2 and TRBJ2-5, with D unclear. This CDR3 has 12 residues. Germline V gives CDR1 SGHTA, CDR2 FQGNSA. The germline V and J ends were trimmed by 1 base and 4 bases, with 4 bases remaining between them. This CDR3 reads CASSLEVETQYF. The DNA for the CDR3 is TGTGCCAGCAGCTTAGAAGTAGAGACCCAGTACTTC.

In the case of this clone: Other DNA sequences in the same sample also yield this CDR3. CDR3 nucleotide sequence: TGTGCCAGCAGTAGACAGGGCCCCTATCAGCCCCAGCATTTT. Residues: CASSRQGPYQPQHF. V gene TRBV6-5 combines with J gene TRBJ1-5; TRBD1 matches 7 bases. Trimming took 5 bases from V and 5 from J; bases not matched to a gene: 6. CDR1 is MNHEY, CDR2 SVGAGI, per germline. The CDR3 contains 14 residues.

This clone has only a few counts. The V call is TRBV11-2, the J call TRBJ1-1, with no clear D. Germline V gene data show CDR1 as SGHAT and CDR2 as FQNNGV. V was pared by 2 bases and J by 5 bases, with 15 bases between. This CDR3 region has 15 residues. The CDR3: CASSLISTGWTEAFF. In DNA form, the CDR3 reads TGTGCCAGCAGCTTAATATCAACCGGCTGGACTGAAGCTTTCTTT.

The chain combines TRBV14 with TRBJ2-5; the D gene is possibly TRBD2 (6 bases). Germline CDR1 reads SGHDN; CDR2 reads FVKESK. V lost 4 bases to trimming and J lost 1 base, with 7 bases between them. The CDR3 extends over 13 amino acids. CDR3 nucleotide sequence: TGTGCCAGCAGCCCGGGACTCCAAGAGACCCAGTACTTC. Amino acids: CASSPGLQETQYF.

This chain connects TRBV6-4 to TRBJ1-2; maybe TRBD1 (5 bases). CDR3 length equals 13 residues. Germline V gene sequence: CDR1 MRHNA, CDR2 SNTAGT. The germline V and J ends were trimmed by 6 bases and 4 bases, with 12 bases remaining between them. The DNA for the CDR3 is TGTGCCAGCAGCCGGGACCAGGGCTATGGCTACACCTTC. Protein product: CASSRDQGYGYTF.

V is TRBV2 and J is TRBJ2-2, with TRBD2 identical over 8 bases. The CDR3 runs 14 residues. Germline CDR1 SNHLY, CDR2 FYNNEI. V lost 3 bases, J lost 5 bases, and 2 bases stayed unmatched. The CDR3 region has the DNA TGTGCCAGCAGTGATCAGCGGGAGACCGGGGAGCTGTTTTTT. Translated: CASSDQRETGELFF.

The chain joins TRBV27 to TRBJ1-6; D is uncertain. CDR3 length: 14 residues. CDR1 MNHEY and CDR2 SMNVEV come from the germline V gene (reference sequence). V lost 3 bases and J lost 8, with 11 bases in between. CDR3 in DNA: TGTGCCAGCAGTTTCCGACCTATTGATTCACCCCTCCACTTT. The encoded protein is CASSFRPIDSPLHF.

V and J are TRBV19 and TRBJ1-4, with D possibly TRBD1 on 6 matching bases. The germline V and J ends were trimmed by 4 bases and 4 bases, with 13 bases remaining between them. This CDR3 has 15 amino acids. From germline, CDR1 is LNHDA and CDR2 SQIVND (reference sequence). CDR3 sequence reads: CASSTRDTLNEKLFF. DNA of the CDR3: TGTGCCAGTAGTACCCGGGACACCCTTAATGAAAAACTGTTTTTT.

This chain links TRBV7-6 with TRBJ1-4, with D possibly being TRBD1 (6 bases). The germline V gene encodes CDR1 SGHVS and CDR2 FNYEAQ. The CDR3 runs to 15 residues. Deletions cut 2 bases from V and 5 bases from J, with 12 bases between. The CDR3, as DNA: TGTGCCAGCAGCTTACAGGGGCGGATGAATGAAAAACTGTTTTTT. Residues: CASSLQGRMNEKLFF.

The CDR3 protein is CASSPQGVDTEAFF. CDR3 bases: TGTGCCAGCTCACCACAGGGGGTAGACACTGAAGCTTTCTTT. The chain is built from TRBV18 and TRBJ1-1; TRBD1 might be the D (6 bases). V was clipped by 1 base and J by 3 bases, with 9 bases between them. Germline lookup yields CDR1 KGHSH and CDR2 LQKENI. This CDR3 is built from 14 residues.

This clone is a singleton in its sample. The chain carries TRBV19 and TRBJ2-5; a possible D gene is TRBD1 (5 bases). The end of the DNA aligns better with TRBJ2-7, so the J call may be wrong. The V gene's germline CDR1 is LNHDA and CDR2 SQIVND (reference sequence). The CDR3 length is 11 residues. CDR3 sequence reads: CATQDIYEQYF. In DNA form, the CDR3 reads TGTGCCACCCAGGACATCTACGAGCAGTACTTC.

This clone appeared a single time. The chain recombines TRBV7-6 with TRBJ2-7; D is unresolved. Trimming took 5 bases from V and 2 from J, leaving 13 bases between them. The CDR3 is 14 amino acids. CDR1 is SGHVS and CDR2 is FNYEAQ in the germline V gene. The CDR3 bases are TGTGCCAGCAGCCCTATCCAAGGGACCTACGAGCAGTACTTC. It translates to CASSPIQGTYEQYF.

The sample holds a few counts of this clone. The chain couples TRBV6-5 to TRBJ1-2; 8 bases map to TRBD1. The CDR3 spans 15 residues. J gave up 8 bases and V 3 bases, and 11 bases lay outside the gene matches. Germline lookup yields CDR1 MNHEY and CDR2 SVGAGI. The chain's CDR3 is CASSYGDRSGGGYTF. In DNA, the CDR3 is TGTGCCAGCAGTTATGGGGACAGGTCCGGAGGGGGCTACACCTTC.